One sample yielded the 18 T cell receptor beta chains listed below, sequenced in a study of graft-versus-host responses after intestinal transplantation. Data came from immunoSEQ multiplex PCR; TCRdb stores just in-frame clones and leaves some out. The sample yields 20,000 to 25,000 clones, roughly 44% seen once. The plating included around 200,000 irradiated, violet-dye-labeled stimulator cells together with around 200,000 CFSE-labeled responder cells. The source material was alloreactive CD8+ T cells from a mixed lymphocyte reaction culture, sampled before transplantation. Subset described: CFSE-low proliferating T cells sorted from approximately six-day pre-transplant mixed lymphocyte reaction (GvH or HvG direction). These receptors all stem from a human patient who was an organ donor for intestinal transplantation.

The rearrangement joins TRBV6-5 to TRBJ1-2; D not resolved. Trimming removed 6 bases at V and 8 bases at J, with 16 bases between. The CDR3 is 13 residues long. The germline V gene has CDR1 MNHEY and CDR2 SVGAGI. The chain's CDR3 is CASSFGPSSGYTF. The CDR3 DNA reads TGTGCCAGCAGCTTCGGCCCCTCCAGCGGCTACACCTTC.

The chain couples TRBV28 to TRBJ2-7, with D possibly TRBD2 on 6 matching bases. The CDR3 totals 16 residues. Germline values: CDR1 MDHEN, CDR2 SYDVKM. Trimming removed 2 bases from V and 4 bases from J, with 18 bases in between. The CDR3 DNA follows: TGTGCCAGCAGTTTAGAGCAAGGGACTCCTAAGTACGAGCAGTACTTC. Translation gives CASSLEQGTPKYEQYF.

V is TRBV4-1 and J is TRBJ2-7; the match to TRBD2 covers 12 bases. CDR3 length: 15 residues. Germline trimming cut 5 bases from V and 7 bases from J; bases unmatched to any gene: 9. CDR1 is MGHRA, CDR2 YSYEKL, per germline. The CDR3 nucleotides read TGCGCCAGCAGCGGCCGGGCTAGCGGGAGGGGAGAGCAGTACTTC. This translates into CASSGRASGRGEQYF.

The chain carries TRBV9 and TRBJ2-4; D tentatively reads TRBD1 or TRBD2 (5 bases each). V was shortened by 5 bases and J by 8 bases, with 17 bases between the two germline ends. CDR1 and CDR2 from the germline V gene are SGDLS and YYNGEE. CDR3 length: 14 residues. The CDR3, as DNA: TGTGCCAGCAGTCAAGAGGGGTGGGCGGACATTCAGTACTTC. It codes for CASSQEGWADIQYF.

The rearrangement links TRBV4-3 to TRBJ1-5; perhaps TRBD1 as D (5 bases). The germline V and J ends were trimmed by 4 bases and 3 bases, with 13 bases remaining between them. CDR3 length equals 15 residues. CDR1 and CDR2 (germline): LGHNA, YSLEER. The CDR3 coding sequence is TGCGCCAGCAGCCCCCTAACAGGCAACAATCAGCCCCAGCATTTT. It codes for CASSPLTGNNQPQHF.

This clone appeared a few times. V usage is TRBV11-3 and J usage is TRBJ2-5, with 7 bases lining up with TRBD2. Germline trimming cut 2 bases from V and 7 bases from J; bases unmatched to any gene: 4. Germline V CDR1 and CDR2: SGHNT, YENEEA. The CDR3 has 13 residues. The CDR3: CASSLRAGWTQYF. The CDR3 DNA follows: TGTGCCAGCAGCTTACGAGCGGGGTGGACCCAGTACTTC.

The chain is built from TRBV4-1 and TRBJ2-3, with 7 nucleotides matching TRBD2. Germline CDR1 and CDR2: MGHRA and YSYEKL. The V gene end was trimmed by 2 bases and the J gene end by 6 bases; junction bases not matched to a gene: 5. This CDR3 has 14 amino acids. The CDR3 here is CASSQTAGADTQYF. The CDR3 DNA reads TGCGCCAGCAGCCAAACTGCGGGAGCTGATACGCAGTATTTT.

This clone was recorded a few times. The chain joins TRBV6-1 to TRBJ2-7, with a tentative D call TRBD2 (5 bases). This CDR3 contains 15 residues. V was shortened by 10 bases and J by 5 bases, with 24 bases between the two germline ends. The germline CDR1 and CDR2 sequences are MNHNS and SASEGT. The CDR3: CATSDGVIVFHEQYF. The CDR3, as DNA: TGTGCCACCTCCGACGGGGTCATTGTGTTCCACGAGCAGTACTTC.

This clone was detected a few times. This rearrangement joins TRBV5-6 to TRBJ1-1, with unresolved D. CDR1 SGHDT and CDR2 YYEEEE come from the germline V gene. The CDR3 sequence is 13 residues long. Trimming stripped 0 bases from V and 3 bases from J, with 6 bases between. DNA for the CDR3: TGTGCCAGCAGCTTGGATCTCTACACTGAAGCTTTCTTT. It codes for CASSLDLYTEAFF.

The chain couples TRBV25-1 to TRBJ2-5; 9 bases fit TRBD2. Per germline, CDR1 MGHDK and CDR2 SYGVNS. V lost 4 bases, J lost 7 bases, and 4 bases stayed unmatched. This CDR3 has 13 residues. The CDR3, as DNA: TGTGCCAGCAGTGTCCGAGCGGGAGGGACCCAGTACTTC. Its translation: CASSVRAGGTQYF.

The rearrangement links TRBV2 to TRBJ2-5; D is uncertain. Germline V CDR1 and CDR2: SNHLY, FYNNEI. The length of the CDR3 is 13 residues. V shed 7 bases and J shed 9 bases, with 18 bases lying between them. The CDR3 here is CASMSSFPRSQYF. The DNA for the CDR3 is TGTGCCAGCATGTCCTCCTTTCCTCGATCCCAGTACTTC. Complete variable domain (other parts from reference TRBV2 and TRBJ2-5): EPEVTQTPSHQVTQMGQEVILRCVPISNHLYFYWYRQILGQKVEFLVSFYNNEISEKSEIFDDQFSVERPDGSNFTLKIRSTKLEDSAMYFCASMSSFPRSQYFGPGTRLLVL.

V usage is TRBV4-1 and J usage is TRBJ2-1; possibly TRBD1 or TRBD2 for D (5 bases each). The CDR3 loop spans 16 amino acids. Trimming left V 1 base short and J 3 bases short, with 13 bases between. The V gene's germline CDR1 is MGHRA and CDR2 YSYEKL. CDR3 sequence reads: CASSQVVGPIYNEQFF. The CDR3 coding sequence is TGCGCCAGCAGCCAAGTTGTGGGACCCATCTACAATGAGCAGTTCTTC.

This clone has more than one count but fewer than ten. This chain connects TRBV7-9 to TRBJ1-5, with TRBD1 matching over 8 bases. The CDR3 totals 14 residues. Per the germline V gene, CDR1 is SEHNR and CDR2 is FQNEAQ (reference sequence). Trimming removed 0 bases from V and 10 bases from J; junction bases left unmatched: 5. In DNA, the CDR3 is TGTGCCAGCAGCTTAGCCAGGGGGCGCAGTCCCCAGCATTTT. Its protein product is CASSLARGRSPQHF.

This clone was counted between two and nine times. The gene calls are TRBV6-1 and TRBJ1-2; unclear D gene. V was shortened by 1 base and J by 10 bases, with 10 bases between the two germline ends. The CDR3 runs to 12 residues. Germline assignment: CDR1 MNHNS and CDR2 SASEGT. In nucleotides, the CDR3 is TGTGCCAGCAGTGAAGGGACCACGGACTACACCTTC. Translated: CASSEGTTDYTF.

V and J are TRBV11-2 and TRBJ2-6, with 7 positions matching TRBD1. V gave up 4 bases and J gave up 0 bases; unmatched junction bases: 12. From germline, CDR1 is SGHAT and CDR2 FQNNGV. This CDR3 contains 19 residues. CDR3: CASSSPIGGKGSGANVLTF. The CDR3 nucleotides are TGTGCCAGCAGCTCCCCCATAGGGGGCAAAGGCTCTGGGGCCAACGTCCTGACTTTC.

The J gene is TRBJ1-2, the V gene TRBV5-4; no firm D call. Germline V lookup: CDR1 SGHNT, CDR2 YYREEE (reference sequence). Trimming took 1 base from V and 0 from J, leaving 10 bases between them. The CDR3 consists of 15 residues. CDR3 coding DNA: TGTGCCAGCAGCTTGTCCGGTAACTCTAACTATGGCTACACCTTC. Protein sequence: CASSLSGNSNYGYTF.

CDR3 nucleotides: TGTGCCAGCAGTGCACTAGCGGGGGCCTACGAGCAGTACTTC. It codes for CASSALAGAYEQYF. V gene TRBV4-2 combines with J gene TRBJ2-7; TRBD2 aligns across 11 bases. Trimming took 6 bases from V and 2 from J; bases not matched to a gene: 3. The CDR3 sequence is 14 residues long. Germline-derived CDR1 and CDR2 are LGHNA and YNFKEQ.

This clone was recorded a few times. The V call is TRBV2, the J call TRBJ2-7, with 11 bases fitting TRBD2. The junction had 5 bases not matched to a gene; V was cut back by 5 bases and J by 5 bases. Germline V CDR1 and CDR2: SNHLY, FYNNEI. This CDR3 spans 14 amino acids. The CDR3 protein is CASSYILAGDEQYF. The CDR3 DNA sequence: TGTGCCAGCAGTTATATACTAGCGGGAGACGAGCAGTACTTC.